These 12 T cell receptor beta chains originate from one sample sequenced in a study of blood T cell repertoires in COVID-19. The protocol was immunoSEQ multiplex PCR, while the TCRdb copy is restricted to in-frame clones and leaves out a portion. The table shows almost 85,000 clones, with 65% to 85% occurring only once. The specimen sequenced was peripheral blood. These receptors were collected from an elderly man with active or convalescent COVID-19.

V and J are TRBV30 and TRBJ1-6; 9 bases agree with TRBD1. CDR1 is GTSNPN, CDR2 SVGIG, per germline (reference sequence). This CDR3 contains 15 residues. Unmatched junction bases numbered 6, after V lost 2 bases and J lost 7 bases. The CDR3 protein is CAWSSGQGLNSPLHF. In nucleotides, the CDR3 is TGTGCCTGGAGTTCGGGACAGGGTCTAAATTCACCCCTCCACTTT.

The V gene is TRBV19, the J gene TRBJ2-2, with 8 bases aligning to TRBD2. Germline-derived CDR1 and CDR2 are LNHDA and SQIVND (reference sequence). The CDR3 covers 14 residues. Trimming cost V 6 bases and J 3 bases; bases outside gene matches: 3. The CDR3 DNA is TGTGCCAGTAGCGGGACTAGTTACACCGGGGAGCTGTTTTTT. It codes for CASSGTSYTGELFF.

The chain joins TRBV7-3 to TRBJ1-1; the D gene is possibly TRBD1 (6 bases). CDR3 size: 14 residues. Trimming cost V 3 bases and J 0 bases, with 8 bases left between them. Germline V gene data show CDR1 as SGHTA and CDR2 as FQGTGA. CDR3 DNA: TGTGCCAGCAGCTTCACAGGGCTGAACACTGAAGCTTTCTTT. Amino acid sequence: CASSFTGLNTEAFF.

The chain links TRBV5-4 to TRBJ2-2; TRBD1 agrees at 10 bases. Germline loops: CDR1 SGHNT, CDR2 YYREEE (reference sequence). The CDR3 runs 15 residues. The J segment lost 6 bases and the V segment lost 4 bases, leaving 6 bases of the junction unmatched. For the CDR3, the DNA is TGTGCCAGCAGCACACCCGGGACAGGGGCCGGGGAGCTGTTTTTT. Its translation: CASSTPGTGAGELFF.

This clone was recorded a few times. J is TRBJ1-2 and V is TRBV7-9; D gene unclear. Trimming cost V 1 base and J 8 bases, with 20 bases left between them. Germline V CDR1 and CDR2: SEHNR, FQNEAQ (reference sequence). The CDR3 is made up of 16 amino acids. CDR3 residues: CASSLESAEASGGYTF. The CDR3 nucleotides read TGTGCCAGCAGCTTAGAATCGGCAGAGGCTTCGGGGGGCTACACCTTC. Together with reference TRBV7-9 and TRBJ1-2, the CDR3 gives the full variable domain: DTGVSQNPRHKITKRGQNVTFRCDPISEHNRLYWYRQTLGQGPEFLTYFQNEAQLEKSRLLSDRFSAERPKGSFSTLEIQRTEQGDSAMYLCASSLESAEASGGYTFGSGTRLTVV.

The genes are TRBV30 and TRBJ2-2; D gene ambiguous. The germline V and J ends were trimmed by 2 bases and 11 bases, with 15 bases remaining between them. Germline V gives CDR1 GTSNPN, CDR2 SVGIG (reference sequence). This CDR3 spans 13 amino acids. The CDR3 nucleotides are TGTGCCTGGAGTCGGCAGGCCTTGGGCGAGCTGTTTTTT. It codes for CAWSRQALGELFF.

The V call is TRBV24-1, the J call TRBJ1-1, with 10 bases matching TRBD1. The V gene end was trimmed by 8 bases and the J gene end by 11 bases; junction bases not matched to a gene: 7. The CDR3 runs 12 residues. CDR1 and CDR2 from the germline V gene are KGHDR and SFDVKD. The CDR3 here is CATNRDRGGAFF. The CDR3 nucleotides read TGTGCCACCAACCGGGACAGGGGAGGGGCTTTCTTT.

This chain uses TRBV5-1 with TRBJ2-2; no definite D call. Germline V gene lookup returns CDR1 SGHRS and CDR2 YFSETQ. The CDR3 is made up of 15 amino acids. Trimming cost V 1 base and J 3 bases, with 10 bases left between them. The CDR3 region has the DNA TGCGCCAGCAGCTTGCGCATTACTGACACCGGGGAGCTGTTTTTT. It is translated as CASSLRITDTGELFF. The whole variable domain, remainder taken from reference TRBV5-1 and TRBJ2-2, is KAGVTQTPRYLIKTRGQQVTLSCSPISGHRSVSWYQQTPGQGLQFLFEYFSETQRNKGNFPGRFSGRQFSNSRSEMNVSTLELGDSALYLCASSLRITDTGELFFGEGSRLTVL.

The chain recombines TRBV19 with TRBJ2-2, with TRBD2 identical over 8 bases. Germline CDR1 and CDR2: LNHDA and SQIVND (reference sequence). The CDR3 length is 14 residues. The trim removed 6 bases at V and 0 bases at J, leaving 0 bases unmatched. The chain's CDR3 is CASRTSANTGELFF. DNA for the CDR3: TGTGCCAGTAGGACTAGCGCGAACACCGGGGAGCTGTTTTTT.

This chain connects TRBV5-4 to TRBJ1-1; D not certain. The V gene's germline CDR1 is SGHNT and CDR2 YYREEE (reference sequence). V lost 0 bases and J lost 2, with 5 bases in between. The CDR3 runs to 13 residues. As DNA, the CDR3 is TGTGCCAGCAGCTTGGACAGTAACACTGAAGCTTTCTTT. Its translation is CASSLDSNTEAFF.

The chain links TRBV7-2 to TRBJ1-6; D possibly corresponds to TRBD1 (6 bases). The germline V gene has CDR1 SGHTA and CDR2 FQGNSA. V lost 4 bases and J 16 bases, leaving 17 bases between the germline ends. The CDR3 totals 13 residues. CDR3 nucleotides: TGTGCCAGCAGCTCGACCCGGGGAGGGGGGCTCCACTTT. Encoded protein: CASSSTRGGGLHF.

The V and J genes are TRBV5-1 and TRBJ1-5; TRBD1 matches 9 bases. Germline CDR1 reads SGHRS; CDR2 reads YFSETQ. The CDR3 has 15 residues. Trimming at V came to 0 bases and at J to 3 bases, leaving 1 base not matched to a gene. CDR3 sequence: CASSLGDRDNQPQHF. The CDR3 coding sequence is TGCGCCAGCAGCTTGGGGGACAGGGACAATCAGCCCCAGCATTTT.